This passage covers 23 T cell receptor beta chains from one sample sequenced in a study of T cells in Graves' hyperthyroidism and ophthalmopathy. Amplification of TCR beta CDR3 regions used RNA as the template. Initially, a first-round RT-PCR of the TCR CDR3 employed the HTBI primer set. TCRdb reprocessed the multiplex PCR reads with MiXCR, giving one entry per CDR3 protein. The sample has about 760,000 distinct CDR3 sequences; roughly a third are singletons. The sequenced material came from blood. The receptors stem from a woman aged 40 to 50 with Graves' hyperthyroidism.

This rearrangement joins TRBV9 to TRBJ1-6; no firm D call. This CDR3 spans 14 amino acids. The V and J ends lost 8 bases and 8 bases respectively, with 17 bases between them. Looked up from germline, CDR1 is SGDLS and CDR2 is YYNGEE. CDR3 protein: CASSPPERDSPLHF. CDR3 nucleotide sequence: TGTGCCAGTAGTCCCCCAGAGAGGGATTCACCCCTCCACTTT. The complete variable domain, with remaining parts taken from reference TRBV9 and TRBJ1-6, reads DSGVTQTPKHLITATGQRVTLRCSPRSGDLSVYWYQQSLDQGLQFLIQYYNGEERAKGNILERFSAQQFPDLHSELNLSSLELGDSALYFCASSPPERDSPLHFGNGTRLTVT.

This clonotype has ten or more counts. The chain couples TRBV20-1 to TRBJ1-2; D gene uncertain. CDR1 and CDR2 (germline): DFQATT, SNEGSKA (reference sequence). V was trimmed by 0 bases and J by 3 bases, leaving 2 bases between them. The CDR3 extends over 11 amino acids. The CDR3 sequence: CSAREDYGYTF. CDR3 DNA: TGCAGTGCTAGAGAGGACTATGGCTACACCTTC.

Comments on this clonotype: A much bigger clone sits one base away, suggesting this may be a read error. The chain couples TRBV7-2 to TRBJ1-2; D unresolved. CDR3 length equals 13 residues. Looked up from germline, CDR1 is SGHTA and CDR2 is FQGNSA. In nucleotides, the CDR3 is TGTGCCAGCAGCTTCGGCCAGGCATATGGCTGCACCTTC. Translating gives CASSFGQAYGCTF.

The V and J genes are TRBV2 and TRBJ2-2; 8 bases are shared with TRBD1. The CDR3 sequence is 14 residues long. Germline values: CDR1 SNHLY, CDR2 FYNNEI. The V gene end was trimmed by 6 bases and the J gene end by 5 bases; junction bases not matched to a gene: 5. CDR3 nucleotides: TGTGCCAGCAGGAGGACAGGGTTGACCGGGGAGCTGTTTTTT. Encoded protein: CASRRTGLTGELFF.

This clonotype has ten or more counts. The gene calls are TRBV2 and TRBJ2-5; no clear D gene. Per germline, CDR1 SNHLY and CDR2 FYNNEI. The CDR3 is 11 residues long. V lost 7 bases and J lost 7, with 10 bases in between. The CDR3 DNA reads as TGTGCCAGCACTGGCCTGGGGACCCAGTACTTC. It is translated as CASTGLGTQYF.

This chain links TRBV19 with TRBJ1-3; D gene unclear. Trimming removed 1 base from V and 0 bases from J, with 10 bases in between. CDR1 and CDR2 from the germline V gene are LNHDA and SQIVND (reference sequence). The CDR3 consists of 16 residues. The CDR3 spells CASSIVGRSSGNTIYF. The CDR3 DNA reads as TGTGCCAGTAGTATAGTCGGAAGAAGCTCTGGAAACACCATATATTTT.

This clonotype has a handful of counts. CDR3 bases: TGCGCCAGCAGCTTGGATCTGGGGGGCTTGAACGAGCAGTACTTC. Its translation: CASSLDLGGLNEQYF. The V gene is TRBV5-1, the J gene TRBJ2-7; tentatively, D is TRBD1 or TRBD2 (6 bases each). The CDR3 consists of 15 residues. The germline V gene has CDR1 SGHRS and CDR2 YFSETQ. Deletions cut 0 bases from V and 5 bases from J, with 15 bases between. Together with reference TRBV5-1 and TRBJ2-7, the CDR3 gives the full variable domain: KAGVTQTPRYLIKTRGQQVTLSCSPISGHRSVSWYQQTPGQGLQFLFEYFSETQRNKGNFPGRFSGRQFSNSRSEMNVSTLELGDSALYLCASSLDLGGLNEQYFGPGTRLTVT.

This clonotype was seen only a few times. The chain joins TRBV6-5 to TRBJ2-5; D is unresolved. The germline gives CDR1 MNHEY, CDR2 SVGAGI. The germline V and J ends were trimmed by 2 bases and 4 bases, with 11 bases remaining between them. This CDR3 has 14 amino acids. The CDR3 bases are TGTGCCAGCAGTTACGAGACCCCCAGAGAGACCCAGTACTTC. As protein: CASSYETPRETQYF.

This clonotype was counted only a few times. V usage is TRBV5-6 and J usage is TRBJ1-3; perhaps TRBD1 as D (5 bases). Trimming took off 5 bases at V and 2 bases at J, with 11 bases between the two ends. This CDR3 has 14 amino acids. Germline V lookup: CDR1 SGHDT, CDR2 YYEEEE. CDR3 nucleotide sequence: TGTGCCAGCAGTGTCCGGGGCCCTGGAAACACCATATATTTT. It specifies CASSVRGPGNTIYF.

This chain uses TRBV20-1 with TRBJ2-7; D is possibly TRBD2 (6 bases). Germline CDR1 DFQATT, CDR2 SNEGSKA (reference sequence). The CDR3 is 14 amino acids. Trimming left V 1 base short and J 0 bases short, with 10 bases between. The CDR3 loop is CSARGGDGSYEQYF. The CDR3 coding sequence is TGCAGTGCTAGAGGGGGGGACGGCTCCTACGAGCAGTACTTC.

This clonotype occurred many times. The rearrangement links TRBV2 to TRBJ2-7, with 7 bases aligning to TRBD2. V was pared by 11 bases and J by 3 bases, with 7 bases of the junction left unmatched. This CDR3 spans 12 amino acids. Germline CDR1 is SNHLY and CDR2 is FYNNEI. CDR3 nucleotides: TGTGCCGGCTCGGGGGGTTTCTACGAGCAGTACTTC. It yields the protein CAGSGGFYEQYF.

This clonotype appeared a few times. V usage is TRBV5-4 and J usage is TRBJ2-7; 10 nucleotides match TRBD1. Trimming removed 4 bases from V and 5 bases from J; junction bases left unmatched: 9. The CDR3 extends over 15 amino acids. CDR1 and CDR2 from the germline V gene are SGHNT and YYREEE (reference sequence). CDR3 bases: TGTGCCAGCAGCCCCGACAGGGGGCGCTTCGACGAGCAGTACTTC. Its protein product is CASSPDRGRFDEQYF. The full variable domain, its missing parts supplied by reference TRBV5-4 and TRBJ2-7, is ETGVTQSPTHLIKTRGQQVTLRCSSQSGHNTVSWYQQALGQGPQFIFQYYREEENGRGNFPPRFSGLQFPNYSSELNVNALELDDSALYLCASSPDRGRFDEQYFGPGTRLTVT.

The rearrangement links TRBV10-3 to TRBJ1-5; D may be TRBD1 (6 bases). This CDR3 is 15 amino acids long. V was clipped by 11 bases and J by 7 bases, with 24 bases between them. In germline, CDR1 is ENHRY, CDR2 SYGVKD. For the CDR3, the DNA is TGTGCCGGCTCACCCGGCCAGGGGATAGAGCAGCCCCAGCATTTT. It yields the protein CAGSPGQGIEQPQHF.

The sample holds a few counts of this clonotype. The chain employs TRBV7-9 and TRBJ2-2; D ambiguous. CDR3 length equals 15 residues. V was shortened by 5 bases and J by 7 bases, with 17 bases between the two germline ends. Germline loops: CDR1 SEHNR, CDR2 FQNEAQ (reference sequence). CDR3: CASSHRALTGGELFF. CDR3 nucleotide sequence: TGTGCCAGCAGCCACCGGGCCTTAACTGGCGGGGAGCTGTTTTTT.

Notes on this clonotype: A much larger clonotype is one base distant, so this may be a read error. The V and J genes are TRBV7-3 and TRBJ2-7; D is perhaps TRBD1 (6 bases). This CDR3 contains 13 residues. Trimming removed 5 bases from V and 7 bases from J, with 15 bases in between. Germline V gene data show CDR1 as SGHTA and CDR2 as FQGTGA. CDR3 residues: CASSPSRDNEQYF. The CDR3 nucleotides are TGTGCCAGCAGCCCAAGCAGGGACAATGAGCAGTACTTC.

Of note for this clonotype: Possible read error: a much larger clone is one base away. The chain combines TRBV19 with TRBJ1-1, with a weak D call TRBD1 (5 bases). The CDR3 spans 12 residues. The germline gives CDR1 LNHDA, CDR2 SQIVND (reference sequence). In DNA, the CDR3 is TGTGCCAGTAGTATATTGGGCAGGGAAGCTTCCTTT. It is translated as CASSILGREASF.

The J gene is TRBJ2-3, the V gene TRBV2; the match to TRBD1 covers 7 bases. The germline CDR1 and CDR2 sequences are SNHLY and FYNNEI. This CDR3 contains 12 residues. V gave up 6 bases and J gave up 14 bases; unmatched junction bases: 11. DNA for the CDR3: TGTGCCAGCAGGGGACAGAATAATCTTAGGTATTTT. It specifies CASRGQNNLRYF.

This clonotype was picked up many times. The rearrangement joins TRBV7-8 to TRBJ2-5; the D gene is possibly TRBD1 (6 bases). The length of the CDR3 is 13 residues. Germline V lookup: CDR1 SGHVS, CDR2 FQNEAQ. Deletions cut 5 bases from V and 3 bases from J, with 10 bases between. The CDR3 DNA reads as TGTGCCAGCAGCCTTAGGACAGAAGAGACCCAGTACTTC. Translating gives CASSLRTEETQYF.

The CDR3 loop is CASSLTPSGEKLFF. Written as DNA, the CDR3 is TGTGCCAGCAGTTTAACCCCCTCAGGAGAAAAACTGTTTTTT. This sequence joins TRBV12-3 or TRBV12-4 and TRBJ1-4; D not resolved. The CDR3 spans 14 residues. Trimming took off 2 bases at V and 8 bases at J, with 12 bases between the two ends.

This clonotype has more than one count but fewer than ten. The chain recombines TRBV10-3 with TRBJ2-3; 7 nucleotides match TRBD1. Germline V lookup: CDR1 ENHRY, CDR2 SYGVKD. V gave up 2 bases and J gave up 1 base; unmatched junction bases: 3. This CDR3 has 15 residues. CDR3 protein: CAISEGTGGTDTQYF. DNA for the CDR3: TGTGCCATCAGTGAGGGAACAGGGGGCACAGATACGCAGTATTTT.

This clonotype has only a few counts. The chain recombines TRBV16 with TRBJ1-2; tentative D call: TRBD1 (6 bases). Germline values: CDR1 KGHSY, CDR2 FQNENV. This CDR3 contains 15 residues. Trimming cost V 2 bases and J 8 bases, with 18 bases left between them. CDR3 in amino acids: CASSQDWGGRRGYTF. CDR3 in DNA: TGTGCCAGCAGCCAAGATTGGGGGGGGCGCCGCGGCTACACCTTC.

This clonotype was seen a few times. This chain connects TRBV7-9 to TRBJ1-2; tentatively, D is TRBD1 (6 bases). Germline values: CDR1 SEHNR, CDR2 FQNEAQ (reference sequence). The CDR3 length is 12 residues. The ends were cut back, 4 bases at V and 13 bases at J, with 16 bases in the middle. CDR3 region: CASSSRDKGRTF. In nucleotides, the CDR3 is TGTGCCAGCAGCTCCCGGGACAAAGGTCGCACCTTC.

This clonotype was found a few times. The chain employs TRBV12-5 and TRBJ1-2; D unclear. The V end was cut by 1 base, the J end by 10 bases, with 13 bases between. Per germline, CDR1 LGHNT and CDR2 FRNRAP. The CDR3 extends over 13 amino acids. Here the CDR3 reads CASGLGGGSDYTF. DNA for the CDR3: TGTGCTAGTGGTTTGGGGGGAGGCTCGGACTACACCTTC.